The 10 T cell receptor beta chains in this list originate from one sample, sequenced in a study of blood T cell repertoires in COVID-19. Data came from immunoSEQ multiplex PCR; TCRdb stores just in-frame clones and leaves some out. The sample consists of fewer than 350,000 clones, more than 85% of them appearing once. The specimen was peripheral blood. These receptor sequences come from a middle-aged man with acute or convalescent COVID-19.

This rearrangement joins TRBV5-4 to TRBJ2-1, with 12 nucleotides matching TRBD2. Germline values: CDR1 SGHNT, CDR2 YYREEE (reference sequence). This CDR3 is built from 16 residues. Trimming cost V 4 bases and J 9 bases; bases outside gene matches: 11. Here the CDR3 reads CASSKPTSGGPGEQFF. The CDR3 nucleotides are TGTGCCAGCAGCAAACCGACTAGCGGGGGTCCGGGTGAGCAGTTCTTC. Combining the CDR3 with reference TRBV5-4 and TRBJ2-1 gives the whole variable domain ETGVTQSPTHLIKTRGQQVTLRCSSQSGHNTVSWYQQALGQGPQFIFQYYREEENGRGNFPPRFSGLQFPNYSSELNVNALELDDSALYLCASSKPTSGGPGEQFFGPGTRLTVL.

This clone has only one observation. The rearrangement uses TRBV7-9 and TRBJ2-4; 7 positions match TRBD1. Germline assignment: CDR1 SEHNR and CDR2 FQNEAQ (reference sequence). The CDR3 sequence is 15 residues long. With 1 base clipped from V and 7 bases from J, the junction kept 7 bases outside the gene matches. CDR3 nucleotide sequence: TGTGCCAGCAGCTTAGGGCAGGGGGAGTTGAACATTCAGTACTTC. Translating gives CASSLGQGELNIQYF. The whole variable domain, filled in from reference TRBV7-9 and TRBJ2-4, reads DTGVSQNPRHKITKRGQNVTFRCDPISEHNRLYWYRQTLGQGPEFLTYFQNEAQLEKSRLLSDRFSAERPKGSFSTLEIQRTEQGDSAMYLCASSLGQGELNIQYFGAGTRLSVL.

The chain uses TRBV4-2 and TRBJ2-1; TRBD2 aligns across 8 bases. Germline loops: CDR1 LGHNA, CDR2 YNFKEQ. The J segment lost 6 bases and the V segment lost 1 base, leaving 5 bases of the junction unmatched. The CDR3 runs to 15 residues. The CDR3 bases are TGTGCCAGCAGCCAAGCCCGGGGGGGCCTCAATGAGCAGTTCTTC. This gives the protein CASSQARGGLNEQFF.

The V gene is TRBV7-9, the J gene TRBJ1-2, with D unclear. Germline CDR1 reads SEHNR; CDR2 reads FQNEAQ (reference sequence). Trimming pared 1 base from V and 6 bases from J, leaving 12 bases between. CDR3 length equals 14 residues. The CDR3 protein is CASSLGVAFDGYTF. The CDR3 DNA reads as TGTGCCAGCAGCTTAGGGGTAGCTTTCGATGGCTACACCTTC.

The rearrangement links TRBV24-1 to TRBJ2-7; tentative D call: TRBD1 (6 bases). V lost 4 bases and J 0 bases, leaving 15 bases between the germline ends. The CDR3 sequence is 16 residues long. Germline values: CDR1 KGHDR, CDR2 SFDVKD. CDR3 DNA: TGTGCCACCAGTGAACTGCAAAGGACAGTCTCCTACGAGCAGTACTTC. Its translation is CATSELQRTVSYEQYF.

The chain couples TRBV5-1 to TRBJ2-3; the D gene is possibly TRBD2 (7 bases). Germline values: CDR1 SGHRS, CDR2 YFSETQ. V lost 0 bases to trimming and J lost 9 bases, with 23 bases between them. This CDR3 comprises 17 residues. DNA for the CDR3: TGCGCCAGCAGCTTGGCCGGGTCGGGGGGCCCCCAACAGACGCAGTATTTT. This encodes CASSLAGSGGPQQTQYF.

The chain employs TRBV5-1 and TRBJ1-2, with 9 positions matching TRBD1. J lost 3 bases, V lost 8 bases, and 8 bases had no gene match. The CDR3 is 14 amino acids. The germline gives CDR1 SGHRS, CDR2 YFSETQ. This CDR3 is CASRTGQGDYGYTF. For the CDR3, the DNA is TGCGCCAGTAGGACGGGACAGGGTGACTATGGCTACACCTTC.

V is TRBV2 and J is TRBJ1-2; 8 nucleotides agree with TRBD1. Germline values: CDR1 SNHLY, CDR2 FYNNEI. Germline trimming cut 7 bases from V and 5 bases from J; bases unmatched to any gene: 12. The CDR3 is 15 amino acids. CDR3 sequence reads: CASTQGAGGSYGYTF. DNA for the CDR3: TGTGCCAGCACCCAGGGGGCAGGGGGCTCGTATGGCTACACCTTC.

V usage is TRBV6-5 and J usage is TRBJ2-2, with 10 bases fitting TRBD2. This CDR3 is built from 15 residues. The germline V gene has CDR1 MNHEY and CDR2 SVGAGI. J was trimmed by 6 bases and V by 8 bases; bases with no gene match: 9. CDR3 sequence (DNA): TGTGCCAGCTACCGGGGGCTAGCGGGGGCCGGGGAGCTGTTTTTT. Protein product: CASYRGLAGAGELFF.

The rearrangement uses TRBV30 and TRBJ1-6, with TRBD1 as a possible D gene (5 bases). V lost 1 base and J lost 8, with 9 bases in between. Per the germline V gene, CDR1 is GTSNPN and CDR2 is SVGIG (reference sequence). The CDR3 is 13 residues long. CDR3 sequence (DNA): TGTGCCTGGAGTGCGACAGTGGATTCACCCCTCCACTTT. Protein product: CAWSATVDSPLHF. The full variable domain, with the rest looked up from reference TRBV30 and TRBJ1-6, is SQTIHQWPATLVQPVGSPLSLECTVEGTSNPNLYWYRQAAGRGLQLLFYSVGIGQISSEVPQNLSASRPQDRQFILSSKKLLLSDSGFYLCAWSATVDSPLHFGNGTRLTVT.